This TCR beta chain stems from a study of cytomegalovirus exposure and HLA in healthy donors. Overall study context: Approximately 85 million unique TCRs from HLA-typed donors made up an early data release. Across some 400 genotyped donors, about 86% landed in the Caucasian-associated ancestry cluster. Study conclusions and caveats: In a later analysis, TCR beta V- and J-gene trimming was associated with a missense DCLRE1C variant. The investigators catalogued 150 to 200 TCR beta chains as cytomegalovirus-associated.

This CDR3 contains 18 residues. J gave up 7 bases and V 1 base, and 11 bases lay outside the gene matches. Germline CDR1 reads LNHNV; CDR2 reads YYDKDF (reference sequence). Researchers ran the PCR with 60 Vbeta and 13 Jbeta primers. The repertoire was sequenced with immunoSEQ multiplex PCR; TCRdb's copy has only in-frame clones and lacks some. The sample lists approximately 100,000 clones; under 85% were seen once. Details on this clone: Its target is unknown.

The sample was PBMCs. The V gene is TRBV15, the J gene TRBJ1-6; 9 nucleotides line up with TRBD1. The sequence came from a woman in her thirties or forties in good health and CMV-seronegative. In nucleotides, the CDR3 is TGTGCCACCAGCAGAGTGGCCGGGACAGGGTTTGCGAATTCACCCCTCCACTTT. Protein product: CATSRVAGTGFANSPLHF.